The source of this TCR beta chain is a study of blood T cell repertoires in COVID-19. The count of this clone is one. CDR3 length: 18 residues. Trimming removed 0 bases at V and 4 bases at J, with 23 bases between. Germline V lookup: CDR1 SGDLS, CDR2 YYNGEE. Only in-frame clones appear in the TCRdb table, and some are missing; sequencing was by immunoSEQ multiplex PCR. The data hold more than 150,000 clones, with 86% observed a single time. Input material: peripheral blood. The rearrangement links TRBV9 to TRBJ2-7; D possibly corresponds to TRBD1 (5 bases). The TCR sequence derives from a man between 18 and 35 years old with acute or convalescent COVID-19. The CDR3 loop is CASSVEACWTQGIYEQYV. CDR3 DNA sequence: TGTGCCAGCAGCGTAGAAGCCTGTTGGACACAAGGAATTTACGAGCAGTACGTC.